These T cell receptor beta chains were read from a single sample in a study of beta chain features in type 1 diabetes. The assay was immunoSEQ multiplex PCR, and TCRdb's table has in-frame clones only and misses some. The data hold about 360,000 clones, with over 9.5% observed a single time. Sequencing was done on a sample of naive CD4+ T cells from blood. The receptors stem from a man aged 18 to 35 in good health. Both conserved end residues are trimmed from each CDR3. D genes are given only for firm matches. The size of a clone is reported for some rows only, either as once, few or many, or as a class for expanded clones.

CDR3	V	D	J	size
ASSSGTGDEKLF	TRBV18	TRBD1	TRBJ1-4	few
ASTEDRQGRTEAF	TRBV2	-	TRBJ1-1	-
ASSGYGDTQY	TRBV9	-	TRBJ2-3	few
ASSLTGGGYEQY	TRBV7-8	TRBD1	TRBJ2-7	-
ASSLASGLAVQYQETQY	TRBV7-9	TRBD2	TRBJ2-5	few
ASSLAGGAQNTEAF	TRBV5-1	-	TRBJ1-1	-
SAPDRTTEHYGYT	TRBV29-1	-	TRBJ1-2	-
ASSPDNSGNTIY	TRBV18	-	TRBJ1-3	-
SVEAGGNSGNTIY	TRBV29-1	-	TRBJ1-3	-
ASRRLGENTEAF	TRBV28	-	TRBJ1-1	few
ASRTGDNSPLH	TRBV6-5	TRBD1	TRBJ1-6	-
ASSEDKTGGNYGYT	TRBV2	TRBD1	TRBJ1-2	few
ASSPGQGFADTQY	TRBV6-4	TRBD1	TRBJ2-3	-
AIAGLAGVVDEQF	TRBV10-3	TRBD2	TRBJ2-1	few
ASSPGGGSEAF	TRBV18	-	TRBJ1-1	-
ASRPPGEETQY	TRBV6-1	-	TRBJ2-5	few
ASSLRYGTGVSGNTIY	TRBV7-9	TRBD1	TRBJ1-3	-
AWTSDSNQPQH	TRBV30	-	TRBJ1-5	-
ASSPTGDGYT	TRBV18	TRBD1	TRBJ1-2	-
ASSLPGGGRETQY	TRBV28	-	TRBJ2-5	few
ASTVRGGPTDTQY	TRBV5-1	-	TRBJ2-3	-
ASSRTGIYEQY	TRBV28	TRBD1	TRBJ2-7	-
ASSLVEGSYYGYT	TRBV7-2	-	TRBJ1-2	-
ASSLSLNRLVEAF	TRBV28	-	TRBJ1-1	-
ASSKRQGHGELF	TRBV5-1	TRBD1	TRBJ2-2	few
ASVTGARETQY	TRBV2	TRBD1	TRBJ2-5	-
ASSPPAGGTEAF	TRBV18	-	TRBJ1-1	few
ASRGGAVVQPQH	TRBV27	-	TRBJ1-5	-
ASSHPSRGSSYEQY	TRBV5-4	-	TRBJ2-7	-
ASSTWTGHEQY	TRBV6-1	TRBD1	TRBJ2-7	few
ASSQLTGDLNEKLF	TRBV4-2	TRBD1	TRBJ1-4	few
ASRYSLTYNEQF	TRBV4-3	-	TRBJ2-1	-
ASSASRGTSGSDTQY	TRBV7-2	TRBD2	TRBJ2-3	few
ASSQLTANTEAF	TRBV4-3	-	TRBJ1-1	few
ASTRGANYGYT	TRBV9	-	TRBJ1-2	-
ASGGTSPYEQY	TRBV7-2	-	TRBJ2-7	-
AWSALIDNSPLH	TRBV30	-	TRBJ1-6	-
ASSHLRGQY	TRBV28	-	TRBJ2-7	few
ASSPQGARLETQY	TRBV28	TRBD1	TRBJ2-5	-
ASSLSSAGVAYNEQF	TRBV7-3	TRBD2	TRBJ2-1	few
ASSKDGTGMTYEQY	TRBV5-4	TRBD1	TRBJ2-7	few
ASGFGTSGYNEQF	TRBV12-5	TRBD2	TRBJ2-1	-
SVEFGLAGGEYEQY	TRBV29-1	TRBD2	TRBJ2-7	few
ASGQSPSYEQY	TRBV28	-	TRBJ2-7	-
ASSLMTSGYNEQF	TRBV7-2	TRBD2	TRBJ2-1	-
ASSLEPGREGSYT	TRBV5-4	-	TRBJ1-2	-